These 21 T cell receptor beta chains share one sample of origin, sequenced in a study of breast tumors, draining lymph nodes, adjacent tissues. Axillary draining lymph nodes of breast cancer patients supplied the node samples. TCRdb re-analysed the multiplex PCR reads in MiXCR, keeping a single row per CDR3 protein. The sample has 200,000 or so distinct CDR3 sequences; 30% to 40% are singletons. The sequencing sample was made of axillary lymph node tissue. Receptors were obtained from a female donor with breast cancer. Some clones in this sample may be carry-over from other donors' samples.

The chain is built from TRBV5-4 and TRBJ2-3; 11 bases line up with TRBD2. CDR3 size: 17 residues. In germline, CDR1 is SGHNT, CDR2 YYREEE (reference sequence). V lost 0 bases and J lost 6; bases outside the gene matches: 9. CDR3 amino acids: CASSLAGTSGLMDTQYF. The CDR3 DNA is TGTGCCAGCAGCTTGGCCGGGACTAGCGGTCTTATGGATACGCAGTATTTT.

This clonotype was observed at least ten times. The rearrangement joins TRBV14 to TRBJ2-3, with D hard to call. With 1 base removed from V and 8 bases from J, the gap between germline ends came to 13 bases. The CDR3 extends over 14 amino acids. The germline V gene encodes CDR1 SGHDN and CDR2 FVKESK. CDR3: CASSQASHRGTQYF. CDR3 bases: TGTGCCAGCAGCCAAGCGTCGCATCGCGGTACGCAGTATTTT.

This clonotype was recorded at least ten times. The DNA of the CDR3 is TGTGCCAGCAGCTTAGAGGCGGGAGATATGGATGAGCAGTTCTTC. It codes for CASSLEAGDMDEQFF. The V call is TRBV7-9, the J call TRBJ2-1, with 7 positions matching TRBD2. The germline V gene encodes CDR1 SEHNR and CDR2 FQNEAQ (reference sequence). The CDR3 is made up of 15 amino acids. The V gene end was trimmed by 1 base and the J gene end by 8 bases; junction bases not matched to a gene: 8.

V is TRBV2 and J is TRBJ2-6, with 14 bases identical to TRBD2. V gave up 6 bases and J gave up 3 bases; unmatched junction bases: 4. From germline, CDR1 is SNHLY and CDR2 FYNNEI. The CDR3 runs 17 residues. The CDR3 here is CASSYGLAGGGANVLTF. CDR3 DNA: TGTGCCAGCAGCTACGGACTAGCGGGAGGTGGGGCCAACGTCCTGACTTTC.

The count of this clonotype is one. This CDR3 is missing its conserved last phenylalanine or tryptophan, likely due to a read error. Because the CDR3's place on the DNA is in doubt, the DNA is left out and the CDR3 is given as listed by TCRdb. This sequence joins TRBV10-3 and TRBJ2-1; TRBD2, the table's D call, lacks a check against the DNA. Germline CDR1 ENHRY, CDR2 SYGVKD. The CDR3 is 15 amino acids in total, end residues counted. The CDR3 sequence: CAISDSTSGGDEQTL.

Ten or more counts support this clonotype. The chain recombines TRBV9 with TRBJ2-5; 9 bases are a match to TRBD2. Trimming cost V 2 bases and J 5 bases; bases outside gene matches: 13. Germline V gene sequence: CDR1 SGDLS, CDR2 YYNGEE. CDR3 size: 17 residues. The chain's CDR3 is CASSVGGGGAAVETQYF. In DNA form, the CDR3 reads TGTGCCAGCAGCGTCGGGGGCGGGGGGGCCGCTGTGGAGACCCAGTACTTC.

This clonotype occurred many times. DNA of the CDR3: TGTGCCAGCAGCGAGGACTACCCCACAGATACGCAGTATTTT. Translating it yields CASSEDYPTDTQYF. The V call is TRBV2, the J call TRBJ2-3; TRBD2 is a possible D gene (6 bases). Looked up from germline, CDR1 is SNHLY and CDR2 is FYNNEI. Trimming pared 6 bases from V and 2 bases from J, leaving 12 bases between. This CDR3 has 14 amino acids. Combining the CDR3 with reference TRBV2 and TRBJ2-3 gives the whole variable domain EPEVTQTPSHQVTQMGQEVILRCVPISNHLYFYWYRQILGQKVEFLVSFYNNEISEKSEIFDDQFSVERPDGSNFTLKIRSTKLEDSAMYFCASSEDYPTDTQYFGPGTRLTVL.

In regard to this clonotype: A much larger clone differs from this one at a single base, so this may be a read error. This rearrangement joins TRBV3-1 to TRBJ2-5, with D possibly being TRBD1 (6 bases). CDR1 and CDR2 from the germline V gene are LGHDT and YNNKEL (reference sequence). This CDR3 is 15 amino acids long. Trimming removed 3 bases from V and 3 bases from J, with 14 bases in between. The CDR3 nucleotides are TGTGCCAGCAGCCACCCATGGGCAGGGGAAGAGACCCAGTACTTC. Encoded protein: CASSHPWAGEETQYF.

This clonotype was found many times. The chain combines TRBV6-5 with TRBJ2-6; D uncertain. The CDR3 has 17 residues. Looked up from germline, CDR1 is MNHEY and CDR2 is SVGAGI. Trimming removed 2 bases at V and 0 bases at J, with 11 bases between. The CDR3 coding sequence is TGTGCCAGCAGTTACATAAAACCCAGCTCTGGGGCCAACGTCCTGACTTTC. As protein: CASSYIKPSSGANVLTF.

Notes on this clonotype: A read error may be the cause here, since a much bigger clone is one base away. V is TRBV20-1 and J is TRBJ2-7, with D possibly matching TRBD1 (6 bases). The V gene's germline CDR1 is DFQATT and CDR2 SNEGSKA (reference sequence). The length of the CDR3 is 11 residues. The CDR3: CSATRGHEQSF. As DNA, the CDR3 is TGCAGTGCTACCAGGGGCCACGAGCAGTCCTTC.

This clonotype was recorded many times. This chain joins TRBV15 and TRBJ2-5; D unresolved. Trimming stripped 3 bases from V and 0 bases from J, with 5 bases between. This CDR3 contains 13 residues. Germline V gives CDR1 LNHNV, CDR2 YYDKDF (reference sequence). CDR3 DNA: TGTGCCACCAGCAGCCTGAACCAAGAGACCCAGTACTTC. As protein: CATSSLNQETQYF.

This clonotype has at least ten counts. The chain joins TRBV20-1 to TRBJ2-5, with D tentatively TRBD1 (6 bases). V lost 4 bases and J lost 5, with 8 bases in between. Germline values: CDR1 DFQATT, CDR2 SNEGSKA (reference sequence). The length of the CDR3 is 11 residues. This chain's CDR3 is CSANRVETQYF. The DNA of the CDR3 is TGCAGTGCTAACAGGGTTGAGACCCAGTACTTC.

The chain couples TRBV5-5 to TRBJ2-5; a possible D gene is TRBD1 (8 bases). Between the trimmed V and J ends, which lost 3 bases and 7 bases, there was a span of 19 bases. Germline V gene sequence: CDR1 SGHKS, CDR2 YYEKEE (reference sequence). The CDR3 loop spans 15 amino acids. The CDR3 region is CASSSRATGGGTQYF. The CDR3 coding sequence is TGTGCCAGCAGCTCTCGGGCCACAGGGGGGGGGACCCAGTACTTC.

This clonotype is medium-sized within its sample. This chain links TRBV2 with TRBJ1-6; no clear D. Germline-derived CDR1 and CDR2 are SNHLY and FYNNEI. Trimming shortened V by 1 base and J by 12 bases, and 10 bases separated the two germline ends. This CDR3 contains 13 residues. This CDR3 reads CASSEGEIRPLHF. CDR3 bases: TGTGCCAGCAGTGAAGGAGAGATTCGACCCCTCCACTTT. The full variable domain, rest sourced from reference TRBV2 and TRBJ1-6, is EPEVTQTPSHQVTQMGQEVILRCVPISNHLYFYWYRQILGQKVEFLVSFYNNEISEKSEIFDDQFSVERPDGSNFTLKIRSTKLEDSAMYFCASSEGEIRPLHFGNGTRLTVT.

This rearrangement joins TRBV5-5 to TRBJ1-5, with a possible D match to TRBD1 (6 bases). Germline values: CDR1 SGHKS, CDR2 YYEKEE (reference sequence). This CDR3 is built from 15 residues. Trimming shortened V by 0 bases and J by 11 bases, and 18 bases separated the two germline ends. This chain's CDR3 is CASSLEGQQQETQHF. The CDR3 DNA is TGTGCCAGCAGCTTGGAAGGACAGCAACAAGAGACCCAGCATTTT.

Many counts were recorded for this clonotype. The chain is built from TRBV12-3 or TRBV12-4 and TRBJ1-4; the D is unclear. CDR3 length: 16 amino acids. Trimming left V 5 bases short and J 0 bases short, with 13 bases between. This CDR3 reads CASSRNTLATNEKLFF. DNA for the CDR3: TGTGCCAGCAGTCGTAATACTCTGGCAACTAATGAAAAACTGTTTTTT.

Concerning this clonotype itself: A much bigger clone sits one base away, suggesting this may be a read error. A read error is likely, as this CDR3 ends without the conserved phenylalanine or tryptophan. The DNA is left out, because the CDR3 cannot be placed on it with certainty; the CDR3 is given as TCRdb lists it. The chain has TRBV7-9 and TRBJ1-2; the table's D call TRBD1 went unverified against the DNA. Counting both end residues, the CDR3 totals 15 amino acids. The germline gives CDR1 SEHNR, CDR2 FQNEAQ (reference sequence). CDR3 residues: CASSFGRPGDYGYPL.

This clonotype was seen more than once but under ten times. This may be a read error: a much more frequent sequence differs by one nucleotide. The chain uses TRBV2 and TRBJ2-1; D might be TRBD2 (6 bases). The CDR3 runs 13 residues. Germline assignment: CDR1 SNHLY and CDR2 FYNNEI. Trimming removed 6 bases from V and 7 bases from J, with 13 bases in between. The CDR3 protein is CASREGLSNEQFF. DNA for the CDR3: TGTGCCAGCAGGGAGGGCCTATCTAATGAGCAGTTCTTC.

This clonotype was seen a few times. The chain recombines TRBV4-3 with TRBJ1-4; unclear D gene. The CDR3 loop spans 15 amino acids. Trimming stripped 0 bases from V and 10 bases from J, with 15 bases between. Germline V gives CDR1 LGHNA, CDR2 YSLEER. In DNA, the CDR3 is TGCGCCAGCAGCCAAGAGTCCAGCGGGGTCGGAAAACTGTTTTTT. Protein: CASSQESSGVGKLFF.

This clonotype showed up many times. The V gene is TRBV12-3 or TRBV12-4, the J gene TRBJ2-1; possible D gene TRBD1, 6 bases. CDR3 length: 13 amino acids. V lost 1 base to trimming and J lost 5 bases, with 6 bases between them. The CDR3 loop reads CASSLGDNNEQFF. The CDR3 nucleotides read TGTGCCAGCAGTTTAGGGGACAACAATGAGCAGTTCTTC.

This clonotype was observed many times. One end of the junction varies from germline; a read error may be responsible. The chain carries TRBV5-1 and TRBJ2-7, with D uncertain. The CDR3 consists of 14 residues. In germline, CDR1 is SGHRS, CDR2 YFSETQ. The CDR3 region has the DNA TGCACCAGCAGCCCCCCGGGTCAAGCCCTCGAGCAGTACTTC. It translates to CTSSPPGQALEQYF.